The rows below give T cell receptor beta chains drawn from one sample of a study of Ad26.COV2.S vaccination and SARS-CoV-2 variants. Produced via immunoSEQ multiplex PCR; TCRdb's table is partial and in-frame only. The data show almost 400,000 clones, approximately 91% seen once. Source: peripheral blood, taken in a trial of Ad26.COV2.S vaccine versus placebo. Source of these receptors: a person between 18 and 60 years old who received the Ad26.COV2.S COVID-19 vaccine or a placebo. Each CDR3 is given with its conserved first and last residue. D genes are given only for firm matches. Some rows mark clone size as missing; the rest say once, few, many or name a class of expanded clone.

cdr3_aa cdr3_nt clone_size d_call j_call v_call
CATSDTRGGRGGGYTF TGTGCCACCAGTGATACCAGGGGAGGGAGAGGTGGAGGCTACACCTTC few NA TRBJ1-2 TRBV24-1
CASSFYTSGGEYNEQFF TGTGCCAGCAGCTTTTATACTAGCGGGGGGGAGTACAATGAGCAGTTCTTC NA NA TRBJ2-1 TRBV12-1
CASSSGTSVAGELFF TGTGCCAGCAGCTCCGGGACTAGCGTTGCCGGGGAGCTGTTTTTT NA TRBD2 TRBJ2-2 TRBV11-3
CASSLYSGSGANVLTF TGTGCCAGTAGTTTGTATTCAGGCTCTGGGGCCAACGTCCTGACTTTC NA NA TRBJ2-6 TRBV19
CASSPHPMNTEAFF TGTGCCAGCAGCCCACACCCTATGAACACTGAAGCTTTCTTT NA NA TRBJ1-1 TRBV3-1/TRBV3-2
CASSPGTGGHLYF TGTGCCAGCAGCCCCGGGACAGGGGGTCATTTGTACTTC NA TRBD1 TRBJ2-7 TRBV3-1/TRBV3-2
CASRYRDLTYGYTF TGTGCCAGCCGTTACAGGGACCTCACCTATGGCTACACCTTC once NA TRBJ1-2 TRBV6-6
CAISVGLAGGNEQYF TGTGCCATCAGTGTAGGACTAGCGGGAGGGAACGAGCAGTACTTC NA TRBD2 TRBJ2-7 TRBV10-3
CAISDQRRPTDTQYF TGTGCCATCAGTGATCAAAGGAGACCCACAGATACGCAGTATTTT NA NA TRBJ2-3 TRBV10-3
CASSLWLAGGPYEQYF TGTGCCAGCAGCTTGTGGCTAGCGGGAGGGCCCTACGAGCAGTACTTC NA TRBD2 TRBJ2-7 TRBV5-6
CAWSLTRINSPLHF TGTGCCTGGAGTTTGACGCGGATCAATTCACCCCTCCACTTT NA NA TRBJ1-6 TRBV30
CASSPGNLGTGELFF TGTGCCAGCTCACCAGGGAATTTGGGCACCGGGGAGCTGTTTTTT NA NA TRBJ2-2 TRBV18
CASSPLTTYNYGYTF TGCGCCAGCAGCCCACTGACCACTTATAACTATGGCTACACCTTC NA NA TRBJ1-2 TRBV4-1
CASSQERGEQFF TGTGCCAGCAGCCAGGAAAGGGGCGAGCAGTTCTTC NA NA TRBJ2-1 TRBV14
CASWDRGREAFF TGTGCCAGCTGGGACAGGGGCCGTGAAGCTTTCTTT NA TRBD1 TRBJ1-1 TRBV28
CASSLVYAGQGAFF TGTGCCAGCAGCTTAGTTTACGCGGGGCAGGGAGCTTTCTTT NA NA TRBJ1-1 TRBV7-2
CASSYVRSSYEQYF TGTGCCAGCAGTTACGTCCGCTCCTCCTACGAGCAGTACTTC NA NA TRBJ2-7 TRBV6-2/TRBV6-3
CARGLAGGNEQFF TGTGCCAGAGGACTAGCGGGAGGGAATGAGCAGTTCTTC NA TRBD2 TRBJ2-1 TRBV6-5